Sequencing of this T cell receptor (beta chain) was carried out in a study of CXCR3-negative and CXCR3-positive naive CD8 T cells. TRB cDNA was prepared as libraries by UMI-labeled 5' RACE. TCRdb reprocessed the 5' RACE reads, with one entry per CDR3 protein and no DNA. The sample data list 100,000 or so distinct CDR3 sequences. Naive CD8+ T lymphocytes were specified as CD45RO-CCR7+CD27+CD95-. Looked up from germline, CDR1 is LNHDA and CDR2 is SQIVND (reference sequence). CDR3 length equals 15 residues. The source material was naive CXCR3- CD8+ T cells from blood. Subset of the sample: CD45RO-CCR7+CD27+CD95- naive CD8+ T cells lacking CXCR3 (TNR3-). The sequence was collected from a human donor in good health. Some clones in this sample may be carry-over from other donors' samples. The chain is built from TRBV19 and TRBJ2-1; TCRdb outputs TRBD2, but without DNA this stays unchecked. CDR3 sequence reads: CASGSFLAGYNEQFF.